This T cell receptor beta chain was profiled in a study of blood T cell repertoires in COVID-19. About the study: The samples span acute and convalescent COVID-19 from the United States, Italy and Spain. PBMCs, B-cell-depleted T cells, or T cells were the source of the cDNA or gDNA that made up the material.

CDR1 is SGHKS, CDR2 YYEKEE, per germline (reference sequence). The CDR3 is 12 residues long. Trimming removed 5 bases from V and 9 bases from J, with 9 bases in between. Original processing methods: From reference gene primer amplification, estimates of nucleated cell counts were derived. The data were produced by immunoSEQ multiplex PCR, yet TCRdb's version contains in-frame clones alone and is incomplete. That table gives V, J and clone size, and the DNA gave D and trimming. The table lists 85,000 to 110,000 clones, 84% of them singletons, with around 12% in the top ten. The receptor was derived from a human donor in a cohort sampled during active COVID-19. Material: peripheral blood. The chain links TRBV5-5 to TRBJ1-6; D is unclear. The CDR3 loop is CASSPVGSPLHF. The CDR3 DNA reads TGTGCCAGCAGTCCGGTCGGTTCACCCCTCCACTTT.